Listed below are T cell receptor beta chains from one sample, sequenced in a study of blood T cell repertoires in COVID-19. Using immunoSEQ multiplex PCR, the repertoire was profiled, and TCRdb retains in-frame clones only, with some absent. The sample has about 220,000 clones, roughly four fifths seen once; the top ten hold 3% to 4%. The sequenced material came from PBMCs or T cells enriched from blood (not recorded which). These receptors were taken from a woman in her sixties or seventies who had recovered from COVID-19. Each CDR3 is given without its conserved first and last residue. Each record gives: V gene, J gene, clone size, CDR3 protein. Size is stated for part of the rows, as once, few or many counts, or as a class when the clone is expanded.

>TRBV27|TRBJ2-5|NA
ASSQSGPTGRGKETQY
>TRBV18|TRBJ2-2|NA
ASSPSPGTKNTGELF
>TRBV2|TRBJ2-4|NA
ASSAVAKNIQY
>TRBV6-6|TRBJ2-1|NA
ASSYQGRAYNEQF
>TRBV9|TRBJ2-7|NA
ASSEGAGSPYEQY
>TRBV7-8|TRBJ2-1|NA
ASSPRTSGNNNEQF
>TRBV6-5|TRBJ2-7|NA
ASRERTGRGVEQY
>TRBV6-5|TRBJ2-7|NA
AIGTGTIYEQY
>TRBV19|TRBJ1-1|NA
ATRGTATTNTEAF
>TRBV6-4|TRBJ2-1|NA
ASSGGRTSGYNEQF
>TRBV2|TRBJ1-1|NA
ASRLRGTAVNTEAF
>TRBV25-1|TRBJ1-1|NA
ASSDRAGQGGTEAF
>TRBV9|TRBJ1-2|NA
ASSVATGKGYGYT
>TRBV7-9|TRBJ2-5|few
ASSRLAGEQETQY
>TRBV19|TRBJ2-6|NA
ASSTDGSSGANVLT
>TRBV4-3|TRBJ1-4|NA
ASSQGAGGGEKLF
>TRBV27|TRBJ1-1|few
ASSLNRATEAF
>TRBV5-1|TRBJ1-1|NA
ASTLTAMNTEAF
>TRBV30|TRBJ1-2|NA
AWEQGGRGYT
>TRBV7-6|TRBJ2-7|NA
ASSQGLAGGPLGEQY
>TRBV19|TRBJ2-5|NA
ASTTGGAETQY
>TRBV6-5|TRBJ2-5|NA
ASTRQGAPDGTQY
>TRBV6-5|TRBJ1-1|once
ASSYSQGMNTEAF
>TRBV10-3|TRBJ1-2|NA
AIQGLANYGYT
>TRBV2|TRBJ1-6|NA
ASSKLRGQGGSPLH
>TRBV29-1|TRBJ1-1|NA
SDARGGQGTEAF
>TRBV10-3|TRBJ2-5|NA
ATKSIQETQY
>TRBV5-1|TRBJ1-2|once
ASSLEGAQNYGYT
>TRBV12-3/TRBV12-4|TRBJ1-1|NA
ASSGTMNTEAF
>TRBV4-2|TRBJ2-7|NA
ASSQDGTSGKEQY
>TRBV6-5|TRBJ2-7|NA
ASGRDRANEQY
>TRBV29-1|TRBJ2-7|NA
SVEDPGVPYEQY
>TRBV27|TRBJ1-4|NA
ASSLRRGFANEKLF
>TRBV30|TRBJ2-2|NA
AWGLGGGSGELF
>TRBV7-3|TRBJ2-5|NA
ASSLAQGPWETQY
>TRBV3-1/TRBV3-2|TRBJ1-2|NA
ASSQGPQGGYGYT
>TRBV11-2|TRBJ1-6|once
ASSAGTANSPLH
>TRBV21-1|TRBJ1-2|NA
ASSKAPFLANYGYT
>TRBV4-2|TRBJ2-1|NA
ASSYPPGTGPNEQF
>TRBV6-5|TRBJ1-2|NA
ASSYLGDREIYGYT
>TRBV19|TRBJ2-2|few
ASEKTGVAGELF
>TRBV12-3/TRBV12-4|TRBJ2-2|NA
ASSSAGELF
>TRBV6-1|TRBJ1-6|NA
ASSEAIHSPGSPLH
>TRBV7-9|TRBJ2-7|NA
ASSHHRLAGETYEQY
>TRBV2|TRBJ1-2|NA
ASTLNGAGGTYGYT
>TRBV5-4|TRBJ1-1|once
ASSVTGGGVKNTEAF
>TRBV6-2/TRBV6-3|TRBJ2-5|NA
ASSSPNRGQRETQY
>TRBV12-3/TRBV12-4|TRBJ1-4|few
ASSLDSNEKLF
>TRBV19|TRBJ1-2|once
ASSIWGSNYGYT
>TRBV7-3|TRBJ2-2|NA
ASSFGNANTGELF
>TRBV6-1|TRBJ2-7|NA
ASSDRTGSEQY
>TRBV11-2|TRBJ2-1|NA
ASSWERERREQF
>TRBV11-2|TRBJ2-7|once
ASSLAQENNEQY
>TRBV4-3|TRBJ1-1|NA
ASSRRDRGMNTEAF
>TRBV10-3|TRBJ1-2|NA
AISGEEGYT